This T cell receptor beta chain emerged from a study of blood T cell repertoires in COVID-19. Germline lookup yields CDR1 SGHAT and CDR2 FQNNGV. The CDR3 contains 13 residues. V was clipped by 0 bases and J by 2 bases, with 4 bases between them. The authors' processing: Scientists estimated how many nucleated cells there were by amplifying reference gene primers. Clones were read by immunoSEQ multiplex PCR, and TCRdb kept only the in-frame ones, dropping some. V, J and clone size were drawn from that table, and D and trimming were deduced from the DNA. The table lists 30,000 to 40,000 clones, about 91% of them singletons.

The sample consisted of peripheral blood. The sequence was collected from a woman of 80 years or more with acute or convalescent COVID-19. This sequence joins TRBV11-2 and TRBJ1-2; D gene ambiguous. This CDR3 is CASSLERNYGYTF. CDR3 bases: TGTGCCAGCAGCTTAGAACGGAACTATGGCTACACCTTC.